The 30 T cell receptor beta chains below come from one sample, sequenced in a study of blood T cell repertoires in COVID-19. Data came from immunoSEQ multiplex PCR; TCRdb stores just in-frame clones and leaves some out. This table has 95,000 to 150,000 clones, 90% appearing once. The specimen was peripheral blood. The source of these receptors is a woman aged 55-70 years with COVID-19, enrolled during active disease.

The CDR3 coding sequence is TGTGCCAGCAGCTTTTGGGACAGAGTTCCCTACGAGCAGTACTTC. Amino acids: CASSFWDRVPYEQYF. The rearrangement uses TRBV5-5 and TRBJ2-7; 7 bases are a match to TRBD1. This CDR3 has 15 amino acids. Germline CDR1 is SGHKS and CDR2 is YYEKEE (reference sequence). J was trimmed by 2 bases and V by 2 bases; bases with no gene match: 7. The variable domain in full, with the rest retrieved from reference TRBV5-5 and TRBJ2-7, is DAGVTQSPTHLIKTRGQQVTLRCSPISGHKSVSWYQQVLGQGPQFIFQYYEKEERGRGNFPDRFSARQFPNYSSELNVNALLLGDSALYLCASSFWDRVPYEQYFGPGTRLTVT.

The chain links TRBV4-1 to TRBJ2-7, with a weak D call TRBD1 (6 bases). Germline values: CDR1 MGHRA, CDR2 YSYEKL. V was cut by 0 bases and J by 3 bases, with 18 bases left in between. The CDR3 covers 17 residues. CDR3 protein: CASSQEEGTPLNYEQYF. In nucleotides, the CDR3 is TGCGCCAGCAGCCAAGAAGAAGGGACACCCCTAAACTACGAGCAGTACTTC.

This chain joins TRBV6-2 or TRBV6-3 and TRBJ2-3; 8 bases match TRBD2. The V gene end was trimmed by 5 bases and the J gene end by 3 bases; junction bases not matched to a gene: 4. CDR1 is MNHEY and CDR2 is SVGEGT in the germline V gene. CDR3 size: 14 residues. The CDR3 DNA is TGTGCCAGCAGTATAGCGGGGCTTACAGATACGCAGTATTTT. It specifies CASSIAGLTDTQYF.

This clone is a singleton in its sample. The chain carries TRBV10-3 and TRBJ2-4; 7 bases are a match to TRBD1. The length of the CDR3 is 16 residues. The germline gives CDR1 ENHRY, CDR2 SYGVKD. V dropped 4 bases and J dropped 1; count of bases not matched to a gene: 7. The CDR3 nucleotides read TGTGCCATCAGTGGACAGGGAAACCTGGCCAAAAACATTCAGTACTTC. Translation: CAISGQGNLAKNIQYF.

This clone was seen once. The gene calls are TRBV5-4 and TRBJ2-1; 9 nucleotides agree with TRBD1. Germline V gene data show CDR1 as SGHNT and CDR2 as YYREEE (reference sequence). V shed 4 bases, J shed 5 bases, and the junction held 13 bases outside the gene matches. This CDR3 is built from 17 residues. The CDR3 spells CASSPSHVTGGDNEQFF. CDR3 sequence (DNA): TGTGCCAGCAGCCCTAGCCACGTGACAGGGGGGGACAATGAGCAGTTCTTC.

The count of this clone is one. The V and J genes are TRBV9 and TRBJ1-2; possibly TRBD1 for D (6 bases). This CDR3 has 16 amino acids. Per the germline V gene, CDR1 is SGDLS and CDR2 is YYNGEE. The V gene lost 2 bases and the J gene lost 7 bases, with 21 bases spanning the gap. CDR3 DNA: TGTGCCAGCAGCGTCGGGGGGGCAGTTCTACGTGGTGGCTACACCTTC. Translating it yields CASSVGGAVLRGGYTF.

Comment on this clone: Distinct nucleotide sequences in the sample also encode this CDR3. The CDR3 nucleotides read TGCGCCAGCAGCTTCAACAGGAACACTGAAGCTTTCTTT. Its protein product is CASSFNRNTEAFF. The chain carries TRBV5-1 and TRBJ1-1; D is unresolved. Germline assignment: CDR1 SGHRS and CDR2 YFSETQ. Deletions cut 2 bases from V and 1 base from J, with 6 bases between. This CDR3 has 13 residues.

The chain couples TRBV6-1 to TRBJ2-5; TRBD2 is a possible D gene (5 bases). The germline V and J ends were trimmed by 1 base and 5 bases, with 11 bases remaining between them. Germline CDR1 MNHNS, CDR2 SASEGT. This CDR3 is built from 14 residues. The CDR3 spells CASSEEWEKETQYF. In DNA form, the CDR3 reads TGTGCCAGCAGTGAAGAGTGGGAGAAGGAGACCCAGTACTTC.

V is TRBV6-5 and J is TRBJ1-2; 10 nucleotides align to TRBD1. The ends lost 6 bases at V and 6 bases at J; junction bases unmatched: 7. CDR3 length: 14 amino acids. Germline-derived CDR1 and CDR2 are MNHEY and SVGAGI. CDR3 sequence: CASRSGTGDHGYTF. The CDR3 nucleotides are TGTGCCAGCAGATCCGGGACAGGGGACCATGGCTACACCTTC.

V and J are TRBV6-1 and TRBJ2-7; no clear D gene. Germline V gene lookup returns CDR1 MNHNS and CDR2 SASEGT. The CDR3 covers 15 residues. V shed 3 bases and J shed 4 bases, with 16 bases lying between them. CDR3: CASSEGATSVYEQYF. In DNA form, the CDR3 reads TGTGCCAGCAGTGAGGGCGCAACCAGTGTGTACGAGCAGTACTTC.

This CDR3 reads CASSLALGVGNTIYF. DNA of the CDR3: TGTGCCAGCAGCTTAGCCCTCGGGGTTGGAAACACCATATATTTT. J is TRBJ1-3 and V is TRBV11-2; D is ambiguous. The CDR3 contains 15 residues. The V gene's germline CDR1 is SGHAT and CDR2 FQNNGV. V lost 1 base, J lost 3 bases, and 10 bases lay in between. Filled out from reference TRBV11-2 and TRBJ1-3, the complete variable domain reads EAGVAQSPRYKIIEKRQSVAFWCNPISGHATLYWYQQILGQGPKLLIQFQNNGVVDDSQLPKDRFSAERLKGVDSTLKIQPAKLEDSAVYLCASSLALGVGNTIYFGEGSWLTVV.

This chain joins TRBV28 and TRBJ1-2; the D is unclear. V shed 2 bases and J shed 1 base, with 11 bases lying between them. The V gene's germline CDR1 is MDHEN and CDR2 SYDVKM. This CDR3 region has 15 residues. The CDR3, as DNA: TGTGCCAGCAGTTTAGGTCGCCGGAGTAACTATGGCTACACCTTC. Amino acid sequence: CASSLGRRSNYGYTF.

As DNA, the CDR3 is TGTGCCAGCAGTTCGACTAGCGGGGGGGCGGGAGATACGCAGTATTTT. It specifies CASSSTSGGAGDTQYF. The chain combines TRBV5-4 with TRBJ2-3; 14 bases align to TRBD2. The V segment lost 5 bases and the J segment 5 bases; nucleotides outside the gene matches: 7. Germline CDR1 and CDR2: SGHNT and YYREEE (reference sequence). This CDR3 has 16 residues. Complete variable domain (other parts from reference TRBV5-4 and TRBJ2-3): ETGVTQSPTHLIKTRGQQVTLRCSSQSGHNTVSWYQQALGQGPQFIFQYYREEENGRGNFPPRFSGLQFPNYSSELNVNALELDDSALYLCASSSTSGGAGDTQYFGPGTRLTVL.

V is TRBV7-9 and J is TRBJ2-1, with D possibly TRBD2 on 5 matching bases. V was shortened by 5 bases and J by 7 bases, with 15 bases between the two germline ends. The germline gives CDR1 SEHNR, CDR2 FQNEAQ (reference sequence). This CDR3 comprises 14 residues. The CDR3 loop is CASSPPGGQNEQFF. CDR3 nucleotides: TGTGCCAGCAGCCCACCCGGAGGCCAAAATGAGCAGTTCTTC.

This rearrangement joins TRBV30 to TRBJ2-7, with 8 nucleotides matching TRBD1. V lost 0 bases to trimming and J lost 4 bases; unmatched junction nucleotides: 8. Germline CDR1 and CDR2: GTSNPN and SVGIG (reference sequence). The length of the CDR3 is 15 residues. The CDR3 DNA reads as TGTGCCTGGAGTGTACGCGGACAGGGTCGGTACGAGCAGTACTTC. Amino acid sequence: CAWSVRGQGRYEQYF.

This chain joins TRBV7-8 and TRBJ1-4; tentatively, D is TRBD1 (5 bases). Germline CDR1 SGHVS, CDR2 FQNEAQ. Trimming took 8 bases from V and 8 from J, leaving 15 bases between them. The CDR3 runs 13 residues. The CDR3 is CASQEGWEEKLFF. DNA for the CDR3: TGTGCCAGCCAGGAGGGGTGGGAAGAAAAACTGTTTTTT.

The chain links TRBV12-5 to TRBJ2-1, with D perhaps matching TRBD2 (5 bases). CDR1 and CDR2 (germline): LGHNT, FRNRAP. V was pared by 1 base and J by 8 bases, with 9 bases between. The CDR3 length is 13 residues. CDR3 loop: CASGLGGRDEQFF. CDR3 in DNA: TGTGCTAGTGGTTTGGGAGGGAGAGATGAGCAGTTCTTC.

This chain links TRBV12-5 with TRBJ2-7, with 7 bases lining up with TRBD2. Germline-derived CDR1 and CDR2 are LGHNT and FRNRAP. The CDR3 consists of 16 residues. The trim removed 1 base at V and 2 bases at J, leaving 8 bases unmatched. The CDR3 region is CASGLAPGGLTYEQYF. The CDR3, as DNA: TGTGCTAGTGGTTTGGCCCCGGGAGGTCTTACCTACGAGCAGTACTTC.

This chain connects TRBV3-1 (or the pseudogene TRBV3-2) to TRBJ1-1, with D possibly being TRBD1 (6 bases). The CDR3 totals 13 residues. Trimming took 5 bases from V and 1 from J, leaving 8 bases between them. The germline V gene encodes CDR1 LGHDT and CDR2 YNNKEL (reference sequence). In nucleotides, the CDR3 is TGTGCCAGCAGCTGGGGGCGGAACACTGAAGCTTTCTTT. Protein sequence: CASSWGRNTEAFF.

This chain uses TRBV11-2 with TRBJ1-1; D is undetermined. Germline CDR1 and CDR2: SGHAT and FQNNGV. Trimming removed 3 bases at V and 8 bases at J, with 10 bases between. This CDR3 is 12 amino acids long. The CDR3 DNA reads TGTGCCAGCAGCTTTGTGATGGCAGAAGCTTTCTTT. Residues: CASSFVMAEAFF.

The J gene is TRBJ2-1, the V gene TRBV15; maybe TRBD1 (6 bases). The CDR3 length is 12 residues. V lost 1 base and J lost 9, with 7 bases in between. Germline CDR1 and CDR2: LNHNV and YYDKDF (reference sequence). The CDR3 region has the DNA TGTGCCACCAGCAGAGCCAGGGGTGAGCAGTTCTTC. Its protein is CATSRARGEQFF.

The rearrangement uses TRBV16 and TRBJ1-3; D possibly corresponds to TRBD1 (6 bases). The V end lost 2 bases, the J end lost 4 bases, and 12 bases lay between the germline ends. The CDR3 is 15 amino acids. Germline V gives CDR1 KGHSY, CDR2 FQNENV. CDR3 nucleotides: TGTGCCAGCAGCCAAACACAGGGTGGAGGAAACACCATATATTTT. It yields the protein CASSQTQGGGNTIYF.

The chain carries TRBV6-2 or TRBV6-3 and TRBJ2-5; no clear D gene. The V and J ends lost 1 base and 1 base respectively, with 10 bases between them. The CDR3 runs to 15 residues. Germline values: CDR1 MNHEY, CDR2 SVGEGT. The CDR3 region is CASSYLGGAQETQYF. In DNA form, the CDR3 reads TGTGCCAGCAGTTACTTAGGCGGAGCCCAAGAGACCCAGTACTTC.

The rearrangement joins TRBV5-8 to TRBJ2-7; possibly TRBD2 for D (5 bases). The CDR3 covers 11 residues. Germline loops: CDR1 SGHTS, CDR2 YDEGEE. V lost 5 bases to trimming and J lost 4 bases, with 7 bases between them. DNA of the CDR3: TGTGCCAGCAGATGGGAGTACGAGCAGTACTTC. It codes for CASRWEYEQYF.

The chain joins TRBV19 to TRBJ1-5; a possible D gene is TRBD1 (5 bases). Deletions cut 5 bases from V and 6 bases from J, with 11 bases between. Germline values: CDR1 LNHDA, CDR2 SQIVND (reference sequence). The CDR3 consists of 13 residues. CDR3 region: CASSEQAAQPQHF. The CDR3 DNA reads as TGTGCCAGTAGTGAACAGGCGGCTCAGCCCCAGCATTTT.

This clone appeared once. This rearrangement joins TRBV5-6 to TRBJ2-7; the D gene is possibly TRBD1 (6 bases). Germline V gives CDR1 SGHDT, CDR2 YYEEEE. V was trimmed by 2 bases and J by 6 bases, leaving 15 bases between them. The CDR3 covers 14 residues. CDR3 region: CASSFPGAVIEQYF. As DNA, the CDR3 is TGTGCCAGCAGCTTCCCAGGGGCAGTTATCGAGCAGTACTTC.

This clone is a singleton in its sample. V is TRBV7-4 and J is TRBJ1-5; D is undetermined. The germline V and J ends were trimmed by 1 base and 7 bases, with 17 bases remaining between them. Germline values: CDR1 SGHVT, CDR2 SQSDAQ. The CDR3 covers 16 residues. Here the CDR3 DNA reads TGTGCCAGCAGCTTAGATTTTCCGGGTTGGTACCAGCCCCAGCATTTT. Protein: CASSLDFPGWYQPQHF.

The chain joins TRBV6-2 or TRBV6-3 to TRBJ1-1, with D perhaps TRBD1 (6 bases). This CDR3 has 15 residues. In germline, CDR1 is MNHEY, CDR2 SVGEGT. V gave up 6 bases and J gave up 0 bases, with 14 bases separating them. The CDR3 reads CASSGGQALNTEAFF. DNA for the CDR3: TGTGCCAGCAGCGGGGGACAAGCACTGAACACTGAAGCTTTCTTT.

V gene TRBV27 combines with J gene TRBJ2-7, with 11 positions matching TRBD1. Germline CDR1 is MNHEY and CDR2 is SMNVEV (reference sequence). The CDR3 contains 13 residues. With V trimmed by 6 bases and J by 7 bases, 5 bases remained unmatched. The CDR3 here is CASRGQGAGEQYF. Written as DNA, the CDR3 is TGTGCCAGCAGAGGACAGGGGGCGGGGGAGCAGTACTTC.

The chain carries TRBV5-6 and TRBJ1-3; perhaps TRBD1 as D (5 bases). There are 17 residues in the CDR3. The V and J ends lost 3 bases and 0 bases respectively, with 16 bases between them. Germline V gene lookup returns CDR1 SGHDT and CDR2 YYEEEE. DNA of the CDR3: TGTGCCAGCAGCTCGGGGGGTGGAGACTACTCTGGAAACACCATATATTTT. Translation gives CASSSGGGDYSGNTIYF.